This is a list of T cell receptor beta chains from one sample in a study of T cells in localized non-small cell lung cancer. Here immunoSEQ multiplex PCR was the method, and the copy in TCRdb shows in-frame clones only, minus some. The table shows tens of thousands of clones, with roughly 90% occurring only once. The sample consisted of peripheral blood, taken before any cancer treatment. These receptor sequences come from a man aged 35 to 69 with stage I squamous cell lung carcinoma. Both conserved end residues are part of each CDR3. D genes are given only for firm matches. Only part of the rows carry a size: once, few, many, or a class if the clone is expanded.

d_gene	abundance	v_gene	j_gene	CDR3nt	CDR3aa
-	once	TRBV7-2	TRBJ2-1	TGTGCCAGCAGCCCCGGGAGTTTCTACAATGAGCAGTTCTTC	CASSPGSFYNEQFF
TRBD2	-	TRBV7-9	TRBJ2-1	TGTGCCAGCAGCCCCCTGGGTTGGGGGGGCAATGAGCAGTTCTTC	CASSPLGWGGNEQFF
-	few	TRBV2	TRBJ1-1	TGTGCCAGCAGGCAAGATGTGAACACTGAAGCTTTCTTT	CASRQDVNTEAFF
TRBD2	-	TRBV19	TRBJ2-7	TGTGCCACCTCCATTGTGGCGGGAGGAAACCACGAGCAGTACTTC	CATSIVAGGNHEQYF
-	once	TRBV5-6	TRBJ2-5	TGTGCCAGCAGCTTGGAGGTAGGGGGAGAGACCCAGTACTTC	CASSLEVGGETQYF
-	-	TRBV7-8	TRBJ1-5	TGTGCCAGCAGCCCGGACCCCAATCAGCCCCAGCATTTT	CASSPDPNQPQHF
TRBD2	-	TRBV7-3	TRBJ2-5	TGTGCCAGCAGCCGCGGACTAGCGGGAATCGGGGGAGGGGAGACCCAGTACTTC	CASSRGLAGIGGGETQYF
-	-	TRBV28	TRBJ1-1	TGTGCCAGCAGTTTAGGGGGCTGGATGAACACTGAAGCTTTCTTT	CASSLGGWMNTEAFF
-	-	TRBV9	TRBJ2-7	TGTGCCAGCAGCGTAACCGGGTCCTCCTACGAGCAGTACTTC	CASSVTGSSYEQYF
-	-	TRBV7-9	TRBJ1-1	TGTGCCAGCAGTGAGCAGGGAAACACTGAAGCTTTCTTT	CASSEQGNTEAFF
TRBD2	-	TRBV15	TRBJ2-3	TGTGCCACTAAGATAGCGGGAGGGCCGTCAGATACGCAGTATTTT	CATKIAGGPSDTQYF
TRBD2	-	TRBV4-2	TRBJ2-5	TGTGCCAGCAGCCAAGTCCTAGGGGAGGGGCGCGGGCCCCAGTACTTC	CASSQVLGEGRGPQYF
-	once	TRBV6-9	TRBJ2-7	TGTGCCAGCAGTTCCCCCGGGACGCCGTACGAGCAGTACTTC	CASSSPGTPYEQYF
-	-	TRBV11-2	TRBJ2-7	TGTGCCAGCAGCCCTGACGTGGGGGGAGTGCGGTACTTC	CASSPDVGGVRYF
-	-	TRBV18	TRBJ1-5	TGTGCCAGCTCACCAATTCATCAGAGACAGCCCCAGCATTTT	CASSPIHQRQPQHF
TRBD1	-	TRBV7-2	TRBJ1-5	TGTGCCAGCAGCAATTGGGAGACAGGGGTTTATCAGCCCCAGCATTTT	CASSNWETGVYQPQHF
-	-	TRBV5-5	TRBJ2-3	TGTGCCAGCAGCTTGGGTGGGGCAGATACGCAGTATTTT	CASSLGGADTQYF
TRBD1	-	TRBV27	TRBJ1-2	TGTGCCAGCAGCTTACAGGGGGCGCGGTATGGCTACACCTTC	CASSLQGARYGYTF
-	-	TRBV18	TRBJ2-7	TGTGCCAGCTCACCACTAGGAGGAGGGGGCTTCTACGAGCAGTACTTC	CASSPLGGGGFYEQYF
-	-	TRBV2	TRBJ2-5	TGTGCCAGCAGTAAGCTACTAGGGGAAGAGACCCAGTACTTC	CASSKLLGEETQYF
-	-	TRBV11-2	TRBJ2-1	TGTGCCAGCAGCTTACACATGGTAAGCTCCTACAATGAGCAGTTCTTC	CASSLHMVSSYNEQFF
TRBD2	-	TRBV11-1	TRBJ2-7	TGTGCCAGCTGTGAAGCGGGAGAACTATACGAGCAGTACTTC	CASCEAGELYEQYF
TRBD1	-	TRBV6-5	TRBJ2-7	TGTGCCAGCAGTTACAGGTCAGGGGGCACTTACGAGCAGTACTTC	CASSYRSGGTYEQYF
TRBD2	once	TRBV28	TRBJ2-5	TGTGCCAGCAGTTTCTTACGGGGAGCGGGGCAAGAGACCCAGTACTTC	CASSFLRGAGQETQYF
TRBD2	-	TRBV5-1	TRBJ2-3	TGCGCCAGCAGCGTCGGGACTAGCGGAGAGGATACGCAGTATTTT	CASSVGTSGEDTQYF
-	-	TRBV11-2	TRBJ2-3	TGTGCCAGCAGCGAGCAAGGACTTCGCACAGATACGCAGTATTTT	CASSEQGLRTDTQYF
-	-	TRBV19	TRBJ2-2	TGTGCCACCGCGGGCCGAAGGAACACCGGGGAGCTGTTTTTT	CATAGRRNTGELFF
TRBD1	-	TRBV19	TRBJ1-4	TGTGCCAGCCTAGGTTGGGACAGAGCTAATGAAAAACTGTTTTTT	CASLGWDRANEKLFF
TRBD1	-	TRBV11-1	TRBJ1-2	TGTGCCAGCAGCACAGGGGGCCGAGACCAAAACTATGGCTACACCTTC	CASSTGGRDQNYGYTF
-	-	TRBV6-6	TRBJ1-3	TGTGCCAGCAGTTACTCAGGCGGGGGCACTGGAAACACCATATATTTT	CASSYSGGGTGNTIYF
-	-	TRBV11-3	TRBJ2-1	TGTGCCAGCAGCTTTAGGGCGCCGAGAAACAATGAGCAGTTCTTC	CASSFRAPRNNEQFF
-	-	TRBV27	TRBJ1-1	TGTGCCAGCAGTCTAAGGACAGTGAACACTGAAGCTTTCTTT	CASSLRTVNTEAFF
TRBD2	-	TRBV5-4	TRBJ2-7	TGTGCCAGCAGCTTGGGTGGTAGCGGGGCCCACGAGCAGTACTTC	CASSLGGSGAHEQYF
-	-	TRBV5-1	TRBJ2-1	TGCGCCAGCAGCTTGGAAGGCCCTAGCACAAGCGAGCAGTTCTTC	CASSLEGPSTSEQFF
-	-	TRBV15	TRBJ2-7	TGTGCCACCAGCTTCCGGACGGTAGCCTACGAGCAGTACTTC	CATSFRTVAYEQYF
TRBD1	once	TRBV5-6	TRBJ2-1	TGTGCCAGCAGCTTGGTGGACAGGGGTATCAATGAGCAGTTCTTC	CASSLVDRGINEQFF
TRBD2	-	TRBV5-1	TRBJ2-1	TGCGCCAGCAGATATGGACTAGCGGACTCCTACAATGAGCAGTTCTTC	CASRYGLADSYNEQFF
-	-	TRBV14	TRBJ1-2	TGTGCCAGCAGCATATTCGGACAGAGCTACTATGGCTACACCTTC	CASSIFGQSYYGYTF
-	-	TRBV7-2	TRBJ1-3	TGTGCCAGCAGCGCCCGACGGAGTGTCTCTGGAAACACCATATATTTT	CASSARRSVSGNTIYF
-	-	TRBV29-1	TRBJ2-5	TGCAGCGTTGGCGAACCTCCTCAAGAGACCCAGTACTTC	CSVGEPPQETQYF
-	-	TRBV5-3	TRBJ2-5	TGTGCCAGAAGCCCTCTCCAAGCTAAGGGAGAGACCCAGTACTTC	CARSPLQAKGETQYF